This T cell receptor beta chain was sequenced for a study of T cell changes during pregnancy in multiple sclerosis. Germline V gene data show CDR1 as SQVTM and CDR2 as ANQGSEA. Trimming took 6 bases from V and 7 from J, leaving 18 bases between them. CDR3 length equals 13 residues. The table came from immunoSEQ multiplex PCR; TCRdb's copy has only in-frame clones and leaves some out. The sample shows tens of thousands of clones, about 90% of them seen only once. The sequenced sample was peripheral blood, obtained in the second trimester of pregnancy. The chain has TRBV29-1 and TRBJ1-2; possibly TRBD1 for D (5 bases). This TCR derives from a female donor in good health, enrolled as a control in a pregnancy study. This CDR3 is CSVKGAGVGGYTF. CDR3 DNA: TGCAGCGTCAAGGGTGCGGGGGTGGGTGGCTACACCTTC.